The source of this T cell receptor (beta chain) is a study of shared T cell receptors in the human thymus. The assay was immunoSEQ multiplex PCR, and TCRdb's table has in-frame clones only and misses some. The data contain about 380,000 clones, roughly 94% of them seen just once; the ten biggest clones take up around 0.018%. Sequenced: thymocytes. This receptor was taken from a human donor.

CDR3 nucleotides: TGTGCCAGCGACGGGGGTAACTATGGCTACACCTTC. This gives the protein CASDGGNYGYTF. The rearrangement uses TRBV19 and TRBJ1-2; weak D call: TRBD1 (5 bases). Trimming left V 9 bases short and J 1 base short, with 9 bases between. In germline, CDR1 is LNHDA, CDR2 SQIVND (reference sequence). The CDR3 spans 12 residues.